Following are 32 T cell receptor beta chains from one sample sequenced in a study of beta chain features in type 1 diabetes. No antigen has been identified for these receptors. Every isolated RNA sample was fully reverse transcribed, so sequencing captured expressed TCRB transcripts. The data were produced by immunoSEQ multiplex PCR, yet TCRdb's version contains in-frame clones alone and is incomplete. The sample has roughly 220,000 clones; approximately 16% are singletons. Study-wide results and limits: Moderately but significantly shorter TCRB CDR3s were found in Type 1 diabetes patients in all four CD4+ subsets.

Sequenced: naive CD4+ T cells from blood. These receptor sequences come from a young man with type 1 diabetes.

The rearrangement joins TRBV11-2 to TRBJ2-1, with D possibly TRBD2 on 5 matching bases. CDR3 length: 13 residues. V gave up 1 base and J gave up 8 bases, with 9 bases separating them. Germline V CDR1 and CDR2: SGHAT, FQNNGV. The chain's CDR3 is CASSLVGSDEQFF. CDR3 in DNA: TGTGCCAGCAGCTTAGTGGGTAGCGATGAGCAGTTCTTC.

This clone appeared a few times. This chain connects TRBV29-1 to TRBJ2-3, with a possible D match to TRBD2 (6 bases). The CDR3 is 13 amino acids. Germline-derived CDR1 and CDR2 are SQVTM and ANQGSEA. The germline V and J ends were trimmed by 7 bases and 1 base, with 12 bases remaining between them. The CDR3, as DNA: TGCAGCGCACGCCCGGGGGGCACAGATACGCAGTATTTT. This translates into CSARPGGTDTQYF.

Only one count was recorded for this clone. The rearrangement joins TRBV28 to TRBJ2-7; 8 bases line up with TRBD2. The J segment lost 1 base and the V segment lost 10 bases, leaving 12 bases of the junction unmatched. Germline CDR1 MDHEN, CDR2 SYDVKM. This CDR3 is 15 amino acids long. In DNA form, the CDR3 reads TGTGCCACGACGCTCGCCACTAGCGGTTCCTACGAGCAGTACTTC. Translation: CATTLATSGSYEQYF.

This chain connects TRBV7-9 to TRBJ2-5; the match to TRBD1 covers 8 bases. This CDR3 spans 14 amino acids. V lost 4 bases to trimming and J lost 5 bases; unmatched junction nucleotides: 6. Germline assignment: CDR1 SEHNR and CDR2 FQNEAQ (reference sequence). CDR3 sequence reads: CASSSGQGGETQYF. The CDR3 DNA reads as TGTGCCAGCAGCTCTGGACAGGGCGGCGAGACCCAGTACTTC.

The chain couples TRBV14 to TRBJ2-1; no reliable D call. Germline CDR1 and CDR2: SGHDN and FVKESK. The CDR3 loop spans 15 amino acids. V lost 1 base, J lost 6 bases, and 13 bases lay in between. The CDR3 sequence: CASSQVVPSVNEQFF. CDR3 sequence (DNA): TGTGCCAGCAGCCAAGTTGTCCCCTCCGTCAATGAGCAGTTCTTC.

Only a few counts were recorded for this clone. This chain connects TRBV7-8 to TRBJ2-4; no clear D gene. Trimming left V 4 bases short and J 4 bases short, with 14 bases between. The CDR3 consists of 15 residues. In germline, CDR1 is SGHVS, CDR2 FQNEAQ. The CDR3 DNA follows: TGTGCCAGCAGCTCTTTTAGTCGGCAGAAAAACATTCAGTACTTC. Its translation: CASSSFSRQKNIQYF.

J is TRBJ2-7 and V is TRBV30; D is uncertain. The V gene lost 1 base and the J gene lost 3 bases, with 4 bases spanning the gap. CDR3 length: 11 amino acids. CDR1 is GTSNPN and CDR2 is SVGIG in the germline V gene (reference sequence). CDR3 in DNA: TGTGCCTGGAGTGGATTCTACGAGCAGTACTTC. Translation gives CAWSGFYEQYF.

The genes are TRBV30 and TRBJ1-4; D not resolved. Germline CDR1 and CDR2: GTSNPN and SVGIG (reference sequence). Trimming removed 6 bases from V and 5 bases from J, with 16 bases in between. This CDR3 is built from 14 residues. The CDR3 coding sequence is TGTGCCTGTATAAAGGAACAGCCCAATGAAAAACTGTTTTTT. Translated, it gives CACIKEQPNEKLFF. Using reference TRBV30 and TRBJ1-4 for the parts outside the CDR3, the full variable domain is SQTIHQWPATLVQPVGSPLSLECTVEGTSNPNLYWYRQAAGRGLQLLFYSVGIGQISSEVPQNLSASRPQDRQFILSSKKLLLSDSGFYLCACIKEQPNEKLFFGSGTQLSVL.

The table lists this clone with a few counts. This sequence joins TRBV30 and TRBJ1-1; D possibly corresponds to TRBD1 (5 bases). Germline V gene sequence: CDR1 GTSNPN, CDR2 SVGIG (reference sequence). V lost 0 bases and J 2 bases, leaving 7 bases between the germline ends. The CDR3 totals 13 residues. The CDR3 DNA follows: TGTGCCTGGAGTGTCAGGGATAACACTGAAGCTTTCTTT. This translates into CAWSVRDNTEAFF.

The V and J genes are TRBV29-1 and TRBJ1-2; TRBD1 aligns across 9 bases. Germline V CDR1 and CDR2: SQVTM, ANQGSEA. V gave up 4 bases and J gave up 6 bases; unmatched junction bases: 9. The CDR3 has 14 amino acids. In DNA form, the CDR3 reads TGCAGCGTTGGATTCAGACAGGGGGTGGATGGCTACACCTTC. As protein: CSVGFRQGVDGYTF.

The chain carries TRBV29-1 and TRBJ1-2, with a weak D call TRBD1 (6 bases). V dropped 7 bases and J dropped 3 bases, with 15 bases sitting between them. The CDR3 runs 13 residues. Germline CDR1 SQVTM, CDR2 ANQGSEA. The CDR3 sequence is CSGGDKAYYGYTF. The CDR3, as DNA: TGCAGCGGTGGGGACAAGGCTTACTATGGCTACACCTTC. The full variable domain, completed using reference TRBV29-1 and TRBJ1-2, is SAVISQKPSRDICQRGTSLTIQCQVDSQVTMMFWYRQQPGQSLTLIATANQGSEATYESGFVIDKFPISRPNLTFSTLTVSNMSPEDSSIYLCSGGDKAYYGYTFGSGTRLTVV.

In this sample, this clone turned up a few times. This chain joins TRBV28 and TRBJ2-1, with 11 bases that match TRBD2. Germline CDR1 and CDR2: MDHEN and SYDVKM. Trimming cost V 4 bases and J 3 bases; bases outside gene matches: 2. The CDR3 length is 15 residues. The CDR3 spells CASSSSGRRYNEQFF. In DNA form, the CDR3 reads TGTGCCAGCAGTTCTAGCGGGAGGCGCTACAATGAGCAGTTCTTC.

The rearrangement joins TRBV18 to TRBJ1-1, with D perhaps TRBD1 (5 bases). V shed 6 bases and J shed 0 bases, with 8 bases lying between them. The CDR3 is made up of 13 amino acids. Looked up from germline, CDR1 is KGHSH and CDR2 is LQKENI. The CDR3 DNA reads TGTGCCAGCTCGTCGGGGCTGAACACTGAAGCTTTCTTT. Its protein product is CASSSGLNTEAFF.

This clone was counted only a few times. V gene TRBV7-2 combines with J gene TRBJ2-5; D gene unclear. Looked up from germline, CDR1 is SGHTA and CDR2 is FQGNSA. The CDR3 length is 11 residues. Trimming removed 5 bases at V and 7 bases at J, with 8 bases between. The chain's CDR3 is CASSPQWTQYF. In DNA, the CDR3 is TGTGCCAGCAGCCCCCAGTGGACCCAGTACTTC.

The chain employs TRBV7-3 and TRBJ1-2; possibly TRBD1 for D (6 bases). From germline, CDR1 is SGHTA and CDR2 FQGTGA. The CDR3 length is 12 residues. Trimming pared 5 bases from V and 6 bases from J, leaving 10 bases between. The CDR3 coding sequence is TGTGCCAGCAGCCCACAGGGAAATGGCTACACCTTC. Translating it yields CASSPQGNGYTF.

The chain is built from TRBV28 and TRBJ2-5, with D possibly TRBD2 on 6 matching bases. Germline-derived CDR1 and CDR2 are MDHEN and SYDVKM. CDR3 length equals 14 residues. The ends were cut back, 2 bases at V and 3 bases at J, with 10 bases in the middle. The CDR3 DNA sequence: TGTGCCAGCAGTTTAGGCGGGAACAAAGAGACCCAGTACTTC. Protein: CASSLGGNKETQYF. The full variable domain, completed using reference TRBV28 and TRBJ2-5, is DVKVTQSSRYLVKRTGEKVFLECVQDMDHENMFWYRQDPGLGLRLIYFSYDVKMKEKGDIPEGYSVSREKKERFSLILESASTNQTSMYLCASSLGGNKETQYFGPGTRLLVL.

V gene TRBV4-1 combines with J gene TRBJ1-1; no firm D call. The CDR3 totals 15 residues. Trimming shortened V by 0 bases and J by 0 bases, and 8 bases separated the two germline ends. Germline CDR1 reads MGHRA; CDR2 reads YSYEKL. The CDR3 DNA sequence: TGCGCCAGCAGCCAAGAGGGTCAGATGAACACTGAAGCTTTCTTT. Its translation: CASSQEGQMNTEAFF.

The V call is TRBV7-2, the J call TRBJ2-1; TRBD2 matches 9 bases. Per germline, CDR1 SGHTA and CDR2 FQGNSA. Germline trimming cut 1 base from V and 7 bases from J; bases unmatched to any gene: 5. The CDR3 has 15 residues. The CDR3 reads CASSLVAGVTNEQFF. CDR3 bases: TGTGCCAGCAGCTTAGTAGCGGGGGTCACAAATGAGCAGTTCTTC. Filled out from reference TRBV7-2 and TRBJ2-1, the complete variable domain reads GAGVSQSPSNKVTEKGKDVELRCDPISGHTALYWYRQSLGQGLEFLIYFQGNSAPDKSGLPSDRFSAERTGGSVSTLTIQRTQQEDSAVYLCASSLVAGVTNEQFFGPGTRLTVL.

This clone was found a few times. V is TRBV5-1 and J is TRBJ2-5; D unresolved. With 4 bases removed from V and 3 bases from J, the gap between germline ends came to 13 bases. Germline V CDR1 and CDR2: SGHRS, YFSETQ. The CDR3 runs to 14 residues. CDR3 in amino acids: CASSPGRPKETQYF. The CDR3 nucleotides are TGCGCCAGCAGCCCCGGCAGGCCCAAAGAGACCCAGTACTTC. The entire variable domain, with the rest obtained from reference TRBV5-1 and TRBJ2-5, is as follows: KAGVTQTPRYLIKTRGQQVTLSCSPISGHRSVSWYQQTPGQGLQFLFEYFSETQRNKGNFPGRFSGRQFSNSRSEMNVSTLELGDSALYLCASSPGRPKETQYFGPGTRLLVL.

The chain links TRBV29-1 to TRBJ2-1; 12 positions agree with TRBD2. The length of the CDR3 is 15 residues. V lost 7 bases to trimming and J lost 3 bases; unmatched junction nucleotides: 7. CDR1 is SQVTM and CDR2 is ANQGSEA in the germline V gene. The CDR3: CSARPGLAGYNEQFF. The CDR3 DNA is TGCAGCGCCCGACCGGGACTAGCGGGCTACAATGAGCAGTTCTTC.

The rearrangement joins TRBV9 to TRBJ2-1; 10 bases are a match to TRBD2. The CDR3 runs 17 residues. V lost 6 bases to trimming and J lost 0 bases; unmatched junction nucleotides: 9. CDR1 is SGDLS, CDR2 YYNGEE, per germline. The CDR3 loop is CASTPFSGRSSYNEQFF. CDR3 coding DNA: TGTGCCAGCACCCCGTTTAGCGGGAGGAGCTCCTACAATGAGCAGTTCTTC. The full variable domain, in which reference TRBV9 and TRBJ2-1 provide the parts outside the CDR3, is DSGVTQTPKHLITATGQRVTLRCSPRSGDLSVYWYQQSLDQGLQFLIQYYNGEERAKGNILERFSAQQFPDLHSELNLSSLELGDSALYFCASTPFSGRSSYNEQFFGPGTRLTVL.

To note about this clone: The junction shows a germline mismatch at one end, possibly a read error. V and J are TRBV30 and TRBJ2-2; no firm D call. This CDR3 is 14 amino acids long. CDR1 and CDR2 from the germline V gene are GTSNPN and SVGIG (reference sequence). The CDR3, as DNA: TGTGCCTGGGGTGTCCTTTTGGGGACCGGGGAGCTGTTTTTT. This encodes CAWGVLLGTGELFF.

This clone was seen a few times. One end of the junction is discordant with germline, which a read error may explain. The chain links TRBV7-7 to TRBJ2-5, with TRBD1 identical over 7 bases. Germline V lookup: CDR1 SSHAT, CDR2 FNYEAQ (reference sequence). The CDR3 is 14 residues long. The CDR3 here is CASSLTGIEETQYF. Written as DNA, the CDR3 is TGTGCTAGCAGCTTGACAGGGATCGAAGAGACCCAGTACTTC.

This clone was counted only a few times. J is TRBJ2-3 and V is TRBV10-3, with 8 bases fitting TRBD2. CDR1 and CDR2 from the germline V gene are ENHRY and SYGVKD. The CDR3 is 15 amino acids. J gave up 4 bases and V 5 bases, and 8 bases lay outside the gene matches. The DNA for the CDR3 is TGTGCCATCAGTCCGGAAGCGGGAGTATCAGATACGCAGTATTTT. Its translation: CAISPEAGVSDTQYF.

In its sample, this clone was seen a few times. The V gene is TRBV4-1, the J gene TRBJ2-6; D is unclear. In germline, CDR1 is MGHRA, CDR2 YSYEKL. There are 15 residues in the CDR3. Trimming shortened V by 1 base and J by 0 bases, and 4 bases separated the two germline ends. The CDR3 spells CASSQGYSGANVLTF. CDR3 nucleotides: TGCGCCAGCAGCCAAGGTTACTCTGGGGCCAACGTCCTGACTTTC.

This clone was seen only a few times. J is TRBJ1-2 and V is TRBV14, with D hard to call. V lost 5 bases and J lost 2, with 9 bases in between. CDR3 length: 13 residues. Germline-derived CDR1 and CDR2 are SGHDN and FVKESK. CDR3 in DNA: TGTGCCAGCAGCATGGGGAGAAACTATGGCTACACCTTC. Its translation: CASSMGRNYGYTF.

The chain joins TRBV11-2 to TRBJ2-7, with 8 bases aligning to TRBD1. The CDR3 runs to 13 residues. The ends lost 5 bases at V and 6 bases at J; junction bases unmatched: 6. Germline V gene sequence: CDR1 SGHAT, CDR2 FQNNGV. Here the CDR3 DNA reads TGTGCCAGCAGCCCCACAGACAGGGGCGAGCAGTACTTC. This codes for CASSPTDRGEQYF.

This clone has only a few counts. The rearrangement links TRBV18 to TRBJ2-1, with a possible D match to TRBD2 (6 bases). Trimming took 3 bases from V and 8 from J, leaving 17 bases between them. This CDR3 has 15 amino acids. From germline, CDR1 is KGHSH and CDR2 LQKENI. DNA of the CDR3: TGTGCCAGCTCACCGGGACTCCCCCCGAGGGATGAGCAGTTCTTC. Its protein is CASSPGLPPRDEQFF.

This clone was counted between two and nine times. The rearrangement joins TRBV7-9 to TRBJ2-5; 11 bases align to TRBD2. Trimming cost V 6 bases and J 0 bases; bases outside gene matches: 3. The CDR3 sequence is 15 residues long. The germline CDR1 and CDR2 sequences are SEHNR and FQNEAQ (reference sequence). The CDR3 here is CASRGLAEYQETQYF. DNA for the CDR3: TGTGCCAGCAGGGGACTAGCGGAGTACCAAGAGACCCAGTACTTC.

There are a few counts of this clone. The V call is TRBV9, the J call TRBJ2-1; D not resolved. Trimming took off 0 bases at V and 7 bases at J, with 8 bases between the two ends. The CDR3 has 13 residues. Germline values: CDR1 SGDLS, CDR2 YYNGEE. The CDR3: CASSVAAGNEQFF. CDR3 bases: TGTGCCAGCAGCGTAGCCGCTGGAAATGAGCAGTTCTTC.

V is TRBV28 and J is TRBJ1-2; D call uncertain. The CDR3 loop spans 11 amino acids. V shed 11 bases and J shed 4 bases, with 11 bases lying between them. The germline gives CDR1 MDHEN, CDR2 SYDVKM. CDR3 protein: CAVEGSYGYTF. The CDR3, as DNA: TGTGCCGTCGAGGGATCCTATGGCTACACCTTC.

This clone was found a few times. The CDR3 here is CASGGDSETQYF. CDR3 nucleotide sequence: TGTGCCAGCGGTGGGGATTCAGAGACCCAGTACTTC. The rearrangement joins TRBV9 to TRBJ2-5; D is unresolved. Germline CDR1 and CDR2: SGDLS and YYNGEE. The CDR3 loop spans 12 amino acids. Deletions cut 7 bases from V and 4 bases from J, with 11 bases between.